Described below is a single T cell receptor (beta chain) sequence and its context. Its antigen remains unidentified. The source of the sample is a study of cytomegalovirus exposure and HLA in healthy donors. The wider study: In a previous analysis, nearly 120 million unique TCR beta sequences were found from 150 million to 200 million T cells. General observations from the study: The majority of TCR sequences were rare, yet some public TCRs appeared in many donors. Later analysis showed most CMV-associated TCR beta chains appearing HLA-restricted.

In the PCR, 60 Vbeta and 13 Jbeta primers were used. Assay: immunoSEQ multiplex PCR; the TCRdb copy retains only in-frame clones and omits some. This sample has roughly 68,000 clones, with around 80% found just once. Donors consisted of healthy bone marrow donors. V lost 0 bases, J lost 6 bases, and 12 bases lay in between. Looked up from germline, CDR1 is GTSNPN and CDR2 is SVGIG (reference sequence). The CDR3 spans 15 residues. V and J are TRBV30 and TRBJ1-6, with D unclear. What was sequenced was PBMCs. The clonotype was recovered from a woman in her 30s in good health and CMV-seropositive. The CDR3: CAWSVYGQINSPLHF. The CDR3 region has the DNA TGTGCCTGGAGTGTATATGGTCAGATTAATTCACCCCTCCACTTT.